This T cell receptor beta chain was sequenced during a study of blood T cell repertoires in COVID-19. Per the original data handling: Estimated nucleated cell counts came from reference gene primer amplification. Sequenced by immunoSEQ multiplex PCR; TCRdb stores in-frame clones only, minus some. V and J calls and clone size come straight from that table; D and trimming were deduced from the DNA. The sample shows some 340,000 clones, 70% to 90% of them seen only once. Germline trimming cut 0 bases from V and 4 bases from J; bases unmatched to any gene: 7. CDR1 is SGHDT and CDR2 is YYEEEE in the germline V gene. This CDR3 comprises 16 residues. In this sample, this clone turned up once. Cohort assignment relied on participant-reported clinical history. Donors of Cohort 3 who recovered were those that had two negative PCRs, clearance, or symptom resolution.

The material sequenced was PBMCs or T cells enriched from blood (not recorded which). The TCR originated in a woman in her twenties or thirties who had recovered from COVID-19. The chain has TRBV5-6 and TRBJ2-5; 9 bases fit TRBD2. CDR3 in DNA: TGTGCCAGCAGCTTGGCTGGCGGGGGGGGTCGAGAGACCCAGTACTTC. Translated: CASSLAGGGGRETQYF.